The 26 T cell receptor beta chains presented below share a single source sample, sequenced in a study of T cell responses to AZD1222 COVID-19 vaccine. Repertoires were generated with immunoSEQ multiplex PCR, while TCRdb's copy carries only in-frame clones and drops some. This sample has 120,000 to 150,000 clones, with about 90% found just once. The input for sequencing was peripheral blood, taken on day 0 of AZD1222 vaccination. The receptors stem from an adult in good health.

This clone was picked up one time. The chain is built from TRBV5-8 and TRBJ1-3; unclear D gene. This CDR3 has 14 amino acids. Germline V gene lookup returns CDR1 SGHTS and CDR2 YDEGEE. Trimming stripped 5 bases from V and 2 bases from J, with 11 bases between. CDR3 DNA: TGTGCCAGCAGGACCTCAGGTGCTGGAAACACCATATATTTT. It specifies CASRTSGAGNTIYF.

Here the CDR3 reads CASSLDPRRSEKLFF. Written as DNA, the CDR3 is TGTGCCAGCAGCTTAGACCCACGTCGATCCGAAAAACTGTTTTTT. V is TRBV7-2 and J is TRBJ1-4; D is undetermined. V lost 1 base, J lost 8 bases, and 14 bases lay in between. The CDR3 is made up of 15 amino acids. Germline V gene lookup returns CDR1 SGHTA and CDR2 FQGNSA. Full variable domain (missing parts from reference TRBV7-2 and TRBJ1-4): GAGVSQSPSNKVTEKGKDVELRCDPISGHTALYWYRQSLGQGLEFLIYFQGNSAPDKSGLPSDRFSAERTGGSVSTLTIQRTQQEDSAVYLCASSLDPRRSEKLFFGSGTQLSVL.

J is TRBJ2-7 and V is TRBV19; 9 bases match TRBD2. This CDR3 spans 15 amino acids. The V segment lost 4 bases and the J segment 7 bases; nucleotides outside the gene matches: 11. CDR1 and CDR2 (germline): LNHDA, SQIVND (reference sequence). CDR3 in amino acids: CASSTGLARGPEQYF. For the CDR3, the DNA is TGTGCCAGTAGTACCGGACTAGCGAGGGGGCCAGAGCAGTACTTC.

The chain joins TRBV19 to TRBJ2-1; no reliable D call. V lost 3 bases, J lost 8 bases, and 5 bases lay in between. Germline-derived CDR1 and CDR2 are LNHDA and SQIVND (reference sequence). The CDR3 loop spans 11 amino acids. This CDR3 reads CASSISDEQFF. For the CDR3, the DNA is TGTGCCAGTAGTATTTCAGATGAGCAGTTCTTC.

The DNA for the CDR3 is TGTGCCAGCAGTTTGGAGGGGGAAGGGACTGAAGCTTTCTTT. Translating gives CASSLEGEGTEAFF. The chain is built from TRBV28 and TRBJ1-1, with D tentatively TRBD1 (6 bases). V lost 3 bases and J lost 5, with 13 bases in between. Germline V gene lookup returns CDR1 MDHEN and CDR2 SYDVKM. This CDR3 is 14 amino acids long.

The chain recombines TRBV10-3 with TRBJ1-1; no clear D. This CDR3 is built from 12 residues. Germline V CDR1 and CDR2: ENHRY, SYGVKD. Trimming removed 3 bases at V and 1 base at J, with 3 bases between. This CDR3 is CAISDRNTEAFF. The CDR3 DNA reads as TGTGCCATCAGTGACAGGAACACTGAAGCTTTCTTT.

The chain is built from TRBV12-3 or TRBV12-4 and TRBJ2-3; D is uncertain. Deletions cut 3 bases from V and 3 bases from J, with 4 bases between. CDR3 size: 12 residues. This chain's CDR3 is CASSFRTDTQYF. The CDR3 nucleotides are TGTGCCAGCAGTTTTAGGACAGATACGCAGTATTTT.

CDR3 DNA: TGCGCCAGCAGCCAAGATAAGACGGGACTAGCGCTAAACAATGAGCAGTTCTTC. This gives the protein CASSQDKTGLALNNEQFF. The chain couples TRBV4-3 to TRBJ2-1; 10 bases line up with TRBD2. V was pared by 0 bases and J by 5 bases, with 10 bases of the junction left unmatched. The CDR3 length is 18 residues. Germline V gives CDR1 LGHNA, CDR2 YSLEER.

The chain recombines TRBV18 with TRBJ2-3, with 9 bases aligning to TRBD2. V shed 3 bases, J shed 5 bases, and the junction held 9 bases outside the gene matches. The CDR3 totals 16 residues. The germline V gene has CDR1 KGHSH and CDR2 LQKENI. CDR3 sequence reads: CASSPPAGGLLDTQYF. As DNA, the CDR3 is TGTGCCAGCTCACCCCCAGCGGGAGGTCTTTTAGATACGCAGTATTTT.

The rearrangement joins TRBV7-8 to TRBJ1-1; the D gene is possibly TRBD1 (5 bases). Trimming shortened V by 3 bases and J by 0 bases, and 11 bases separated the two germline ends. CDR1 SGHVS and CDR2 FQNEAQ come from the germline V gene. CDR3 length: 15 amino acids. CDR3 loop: CASSFVPGLNTEAFF. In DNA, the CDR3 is TGTGCCAGCAGCTTTGTTCCGGGACTGAACACTGAAGCTTTCTTT.

CDR3 in amino acids: CASSLGMQSEWSSYNEQFF. For the CDR3, the DNA is TGTGCCAGCAGCTTAGGCATGCAGTCTGAATGGAGCTCCTACAATGAGCAGTTCTTC. The chain carries TRBV13 and TRBJ2-1, with D unresolved. V lost 0 bases, J lost 0 bases, and 18 bases lay in between. CDR3 length: 19 residues. Germline CDR1 is PRHDT and CDR2 is FYEKMQ (reference sequence).

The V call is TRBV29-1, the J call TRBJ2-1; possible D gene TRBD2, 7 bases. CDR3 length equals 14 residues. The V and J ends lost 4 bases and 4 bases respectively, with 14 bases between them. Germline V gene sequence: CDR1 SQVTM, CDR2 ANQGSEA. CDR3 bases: TGCAGCGTTGTGGGGGGGGCCGAATACAATGAGCAGTTCTTC. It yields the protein CSVVGGAEYNEQFF.

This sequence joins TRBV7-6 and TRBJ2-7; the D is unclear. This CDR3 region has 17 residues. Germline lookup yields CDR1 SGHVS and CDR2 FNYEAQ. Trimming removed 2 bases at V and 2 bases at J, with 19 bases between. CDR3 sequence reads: CASSLNPPALLTYEQYF. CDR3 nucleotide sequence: TGTGCCAGCAGCTTAAATCCCCCTGCCTTACTAACCTACGAGCAGTACTTC.

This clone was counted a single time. Here the CDR3 reads CASSLGKAGLHTSTDTQYF. The CDR3 region has the DNA TGCGCCAGCAGCTTGGGGAAAGCGGGTCTTCATACTAGCACAGATACGCAGTATTTT. The rearrangement joins TRBV5-1 to TRBJ2-3; TRBD2 might be the D (6 bases). V lost 0 bases and J 0 bases, leaving 20 bases between the germline ends. The CDR3 consists of 19 residues. Germline assignment: CDR1 SGHRS and CDR2 YFSETQ.

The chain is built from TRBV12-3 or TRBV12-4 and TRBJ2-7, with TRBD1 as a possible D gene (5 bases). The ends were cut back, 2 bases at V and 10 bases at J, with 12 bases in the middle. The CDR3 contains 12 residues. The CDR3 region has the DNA TGTGCCAGCAGTTTAACAGGATGGGATCAGTACTTC. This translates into CASSLTGWDQYF.

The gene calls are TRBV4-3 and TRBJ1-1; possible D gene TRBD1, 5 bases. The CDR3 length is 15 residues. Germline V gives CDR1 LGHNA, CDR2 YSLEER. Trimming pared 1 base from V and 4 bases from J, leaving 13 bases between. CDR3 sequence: CASSQVSARATEAFF. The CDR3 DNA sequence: TGCGCCAGCAGCCAAGTTTCGGCCAGGGCCACTGAAGCTTTCTTT.

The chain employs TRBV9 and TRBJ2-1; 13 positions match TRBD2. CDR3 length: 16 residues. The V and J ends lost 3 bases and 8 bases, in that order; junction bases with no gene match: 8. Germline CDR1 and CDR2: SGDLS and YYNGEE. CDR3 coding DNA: TGTGCCAGCAGCGGCCACGGGACTAGCGGGGACGATGAGCAGTTCTTC. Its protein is CASSGHGTSGDDEQFF.

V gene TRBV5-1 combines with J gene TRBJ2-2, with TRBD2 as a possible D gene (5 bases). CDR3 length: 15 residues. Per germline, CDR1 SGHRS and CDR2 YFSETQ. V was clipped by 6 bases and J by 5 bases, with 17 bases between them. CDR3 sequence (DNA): TGCGCCAGCATTAGGAACATCGAGGGAACCGGGGAGCTGTTTTTT. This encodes CASIRNIEGTGELFF.

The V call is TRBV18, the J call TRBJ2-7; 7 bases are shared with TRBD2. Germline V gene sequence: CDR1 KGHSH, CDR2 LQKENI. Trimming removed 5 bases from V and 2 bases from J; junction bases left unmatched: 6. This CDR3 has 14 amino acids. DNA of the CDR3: TGTGCCAGCTCATTACCAGGGAGGGCCTACGAGCAGTACTTC. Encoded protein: CASSLPGRAYEQYF. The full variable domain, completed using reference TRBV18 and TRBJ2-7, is NAGVMQNPRHLVRRRGQEARLRCSPMKGHSHVYWYRQLPEEGLKFMVYLQKENIIDESGMPKERFSAEFPKEGPSILRIQQVVRGDSAAYFCASSLPGRAYEQYFGPGTRLTVT.

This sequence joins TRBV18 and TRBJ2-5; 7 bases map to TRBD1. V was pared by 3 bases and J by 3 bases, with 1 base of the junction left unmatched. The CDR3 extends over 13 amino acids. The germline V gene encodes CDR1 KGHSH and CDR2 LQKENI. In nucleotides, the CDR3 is TGTGCCAGCTCACCGACAGGGAAAGAGACCCAGTACTTC. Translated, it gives CASSPTGKETQYF.

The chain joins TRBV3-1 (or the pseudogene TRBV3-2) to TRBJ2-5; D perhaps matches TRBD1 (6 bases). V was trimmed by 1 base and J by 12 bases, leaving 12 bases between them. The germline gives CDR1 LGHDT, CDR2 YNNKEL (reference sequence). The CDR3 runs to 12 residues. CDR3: CASSQVAGEEYF. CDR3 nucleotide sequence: TGTGCCAGCAGCCAAGTGGCAGGGGAAGAGTACTTC.

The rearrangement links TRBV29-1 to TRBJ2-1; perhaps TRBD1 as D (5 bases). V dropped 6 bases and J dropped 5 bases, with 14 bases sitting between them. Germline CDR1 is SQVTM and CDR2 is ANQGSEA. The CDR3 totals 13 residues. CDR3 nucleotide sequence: TGCAGCGTGGACAAGCCTCATCACAATGAGCAGTTCTTC. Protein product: CSVDKPHHNEQFF.

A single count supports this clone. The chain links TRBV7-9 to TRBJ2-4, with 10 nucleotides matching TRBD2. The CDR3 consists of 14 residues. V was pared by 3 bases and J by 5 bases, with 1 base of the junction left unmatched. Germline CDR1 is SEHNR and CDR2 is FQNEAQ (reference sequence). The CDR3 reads CASSFTSGENIQYF. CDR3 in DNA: TGTGCCAGCAGCTTTACTAGCGGGGAAAACATTCAGTACTTC.

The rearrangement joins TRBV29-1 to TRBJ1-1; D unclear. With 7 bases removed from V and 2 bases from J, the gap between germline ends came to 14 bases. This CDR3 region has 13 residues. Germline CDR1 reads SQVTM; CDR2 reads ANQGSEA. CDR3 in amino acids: CSGRRDYNTEAFF. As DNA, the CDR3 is TGCAGCGGCCGCCGCGACTACAACACTGAAGCTTTCTTT.

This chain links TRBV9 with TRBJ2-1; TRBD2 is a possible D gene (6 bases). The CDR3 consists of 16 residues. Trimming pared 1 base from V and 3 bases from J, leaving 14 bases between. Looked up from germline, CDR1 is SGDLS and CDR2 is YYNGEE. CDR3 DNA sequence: TGTGCCAGCAGCGTATATTGGGCGGGGAACTACAATGAGCAGTTCTTC. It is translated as CASSVYWAGNYNEQFF. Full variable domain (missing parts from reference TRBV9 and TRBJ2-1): DSGVTQTPKHLITATGQRVTLRCSPRSGDLSVYWYQQSLDQGLQFLIQYYNGEERAKGNILERFSAQQFPDLHSELNLSSLELGDSALYFCASSVYWAGNYNEQFFGPGTRLTVL.

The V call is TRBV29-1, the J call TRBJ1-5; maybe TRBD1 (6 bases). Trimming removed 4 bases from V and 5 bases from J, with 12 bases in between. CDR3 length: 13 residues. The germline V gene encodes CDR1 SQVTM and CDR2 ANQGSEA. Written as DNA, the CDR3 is TGCAGCGTTGGGCAGGGGATGGATCAGCCCCAGCATTTT. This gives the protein CSVGQGMDQPQHF.